Presented here are 20 T cell receptor beta chains from one specimen sequenced in a study of OX40 agonist ivuxolimab in advanced cancers. Sequencing was performed with immunoSEQ multiplex PCR; in TCRdb, only in-frame clones are kept and a portion is missing. This table has about 46,000 clones, 89% appearing once. Sample: CD4+ or CD8+ T cells sorted from blood, taken in a trial of the OX40 agonist ivuxolimab. These receptors all come from an adult with an advanced solid tumor such as melanoma, head and neck, liver or kidney cancer.

The chain uses TRBV6-6 and TRBJ2-7, with D hard to call. In germline, CDR1 is MNHNY, CDR2 SVGAGI (reference sequence). Deletions cut 4 bases from V and 3 bases from J, with 13 bases between. The CDR3 is made up of 14 amino acids. CDR3 sequence reads: CASSSRLNVYEQYF. Here the CDR3 DNA reads TGTGCCAGCAGTTCCAGACTGAATGTCTACGAGCAGTACTTC.

The chain recombines TRBV7-2 with TRBJ2-5; a weak D match, TRBD2 (5 bases). The V end lost 4 bases, the J end lost 3 bases, and 15 bases lay between the germline ends. Germline V gene lookup returns CDR1 SGHTA and CDR2 FQGNSA. The CDR3 contains 15 residues. The CDR3 bases are TGTGCCAGCAGCTCCCGTCCGACGGAGGAAGAGACCCAGTACTTC. This gives the protein CASSSRPTEEETQYF.

This chain connects TRBV29-1 to TRBJ2-3; 8 nucleotides agree with TRBD2. The V gene end was trimmed by 1 base and the J gene end by 5 bases; junction bases not matched to a gene: 5. CDR3 length: 14 residues. Germline V gene sequence: CDR1 SQVTM, CDR2 ANQGSEA. CDR3 residues: CSVEGWTSRDTQYF. Here the CDR3 DNA reads TGCAGCGTTGAAGGTTGGACTAGCCGAGATACGCAGTATTTT.

The count of this clone is one. The chain employs TRBV9 and TRBJ1-2; 7 positions agree with TRBD1. CDR1 and CDR2 (germline): SGDLS, YYNGEE. The junction had 4 bases not matched to a gene; V was cut back by 0 bases and J by 2 bases. The CDR3 runs 15 residues. The CDR3 reads CASSVDRDSNYGYTF. For the CDR3, the DNA is TGTGCCAGCAGCGTAGACCGGGACAGCAACTATGGCTACACCTTC.

The rearrangement links TRBV6-5 to TRBJ2-7; no clear D gene. Germline loops: CDR1 MNHEY, CDR2 SVGAGI. V dropped 2 bases and J dropped 1 base, with 6 bases sitting between them. The CDR3 spans 13 residues. The CDR3 spells CASSYTASYEQYF. CDR3 DNA: TGTGCCAGCAGTTACACCGCTTCCTACGAGCAGTACTTC.

J is TRBJ1-2 and V is TRBV11-2; a weak D match, TRBD1 (5 bases). The V end lost 5 bases, the J end lost 4 bases, and 14 bases lay between the germline ends. The germline V gene encodes CDR1 SGHAT and CDR2 FQNNGV. The CDR3 totals 14 residues. CDR3 in DNA: TGTGCCAGCAGCCAAAGCGGGGCTGGCTATGGCTACACCTTC. Its translation is CASSQSGAGYGYTF. Looking up the rest from reference TRBV11-2 and TRBJ1-2 gives the full variable domain: EAGVAQSPRYKIIEKRQSVAFWCNPISGHATLYWYQQILGQGPKLLIQFQNNGVVDDSQLPKDRFSAERLKGVDSTLKIQPAKLEDSAVYLCASSQSGAGYGYTFGSGTRLTVV.

The V and J genes are TRBV18 and TRBJ2-5; D gene unclear. With 4 bases removed from V and 5 bases from J, the gap between germline ends came to 11 bases. The CDR3 is made up of 13 amino acids. Germline lookup yields CDR1 KGHSH and CDR2 LQKENI. Written as DNA, the CDR3 is TGTGCCAGCTCACTGGACGTGCGGGAGACCCAGTACTTC. It specifies CASSLDVRETQYF.

This clone was detected a few times. This rearrangement joins TRBV18 to TRBJ2-5; unclear D gene. CDR1 and CDR2 (germline): KGHSH, LQKENI. V was trimmed by 3 bases and J by 2 bases, leaving 7 bases between them. The CDR3 consists of 13 residues. The DNA for the CDR3 is TGTGCCAGCTCACCGCCTCTTCAAGAGACCCAGTACTTC. It yields the protein CASSPPLQETQYF.

The V and J genes are TRBV20-1 and TRBJ2-1; D is uncertain. The CDR3 spans 10 residues. The germline V gene has CDR1 DFQATT and CDR2 SNEGSKA (reference sequence). The V gene lost 7 bases and the J gene lost 4 bases, with 5 bases spanning the gap. The CDR3, as DNA: TGCAGTGTTCAATACAATGAGCAGTTCTTC. Amino acids: CSVQYNEQFF.

This clone was picked up one time. The chain recombines TRBV11-2 with TRBJ2-3; 15 bases are a match to TRBD2. Trimming cost V 1 base and J 3 bases; bases outside gene matches: 5. CDR1 SGHAT and CDR2 FQNNGV come from the germline V gene. The CDR3 contains 18 residues. The chain's CDR3 is CASSLAGLAGGWTDTQYF. CDR3 in DNA: TGTGCCAGCAGCTTAGCAGGACTAGCGGGAGGGTGGACAGATACGCAGTATTTT.

Only one count was recorded for this clone. The CDR3 DNA sequence: TGTGCCAGCAGCAAAAACATTCAGTACTTC. Translation: CASSKNIQYF. The genes are TRBV28 and TRBJ2-4, with D uncertain. This CDR3 spans 10 amino acids. V shed 6 bases and J shed 3 bases, with 0 bases lying between them. The germline V gene encodes CDR1 MDHEN and CDR2 SYDVKM.

This sequence joins TRBV11-3 and TRBJ2-7, with D possibly TRBD2 on 5 matching bases. This CDR3 has 19 amino acids. The germline CDR1 and CDR2 sequences are SGHNT and YENEEA. V lost 5 bases and J 2 bases, leaving 28 bases between the germline ends. The CDR3 reads CASSLPGTQGLPPAYEQYF. The CDR3 bases are TGTGCCAGCAGCCTGCCAGGAACGCAAGGACTGCCCCCAGCCTACGAGCAGTACTTC. The full variable domain, with the rest looked up from reference TRBV11-3 and TRBJ2-7, is EAGVVQSPRYKIIEKKQPVAFWCNPISGHNTLYWYLQNLGQGPELLIRYENEEAVDDSQLPKDRFSAERLKGVDSTLKIQPAELGDSAVYLCASSLPGTQGLPPAYEQYFGPGTRLTVT.

V and J are TRBV9 and TRBJ2-3, with 8 bases identical to TRBD2. The CDR3 runs to 16 residues. Germline V gene data show CDR1 as SGDLS and CDR2 as YYNGEE. J lost 3 bases, V lost 3 bases, and 9 bases had no gene match. CDR3 DNA: TGTGCCAGCAGCGGCCCGGGGGGGCGCCGAACAGATACGCAGTATTTT. The encoded protein is CASSGPGGRRTDTQYF.

The chain links TRBV11-2 to TRBJ2-7; no clear D. The germline CDR1 and CDR2 sequences are SGHAT and FQNNGV. The CDR3 length is 14 residues. V gave up 2 bases and J gave up 0 bases, with 8 bases separating them. CDR3 protein: CASSLYGYSYEQYF. CDR3 bases: TGTGCCAGCAGCTTATACGGGTACTCCTACGAGCAGTACTTC.

This clone was seen once. The chain has TRBV7-6 and TRBJ1-5; D is perhaps TRBD1 (5 bases). With 4 bases removed from V and 0 bases from J, the gap between germline ends came to 16 bases. Per the germline V gene, CDR1 is SGHVS and CDR2 is FNYEAQ. CDR3 length: 17 amino acids. The CDR3, as DNA: TGTGCCAGCAGCTCGCTTCCCCCGGGACTTAGCAATCAGCCCCAGCATTTT. Translation gives CASSSLPPGLSNQPQHF.

The V call is TRBV28, the J call TRBJ2-7; unclear D gene. This CDR3 has 18 residues. Trimming took 6 bases from V and 1 from J, leaving 25 bases between them. CDR1 is MDHEN and CDR2 is SYDVKM in the germline V gene. The CDR3 spells CASSSPEGRKPTSYEQYF. DNA for the CDR3: TGTGCCAGCAGCTCCCCAGAAGGCCGCAAACCCACTTCCTACGAGCAGTACTTC.

The chain links TRBV14 to TRBJ1-1; D is ambiguous. Germline CDR1 reads SGHDN; CDR2 reads FVKESK. V lost 2 bases and J lost 0, with 4 bases in between. CDR3 length: 13 amino acids. The CDR3 reads CASSQILNTEAFF. The CDR3 DNA reads TGTGCCAGCAGCCAAATATTGAACACTGAAGCTTTCTTT. Supplemented by reference TRBV14 and TRBJ1-1, the full variable domain reads EAGVTQFPSHSVIEKGQTVTLRCDPISGHDNLYWYRRVMGKEIKFLLHFVKESKQDESGMPNNRFLAERTGGTYSTLKVQPAELEDSGVYFCASSQILNTEAFFGQGTRLTVV.

The chain carries TRBV9 and TRBJ2-7, with D possibly TRBD2 on 6 matching bases. The CDR3 is 14 residues long. Between the trimmed V and J ends, which lost 2 bases and 1 base, there was a span of 10 bases. Germline values: CDR1 SGDLS, CDR2 YYNGEE. The CDR3 region has the DNA TGTGCCAGCAGCGTCGGGGACTCTTCCTACGAGCAGTACTTC. Amino acids: CASSVGDSSYEQYF.

The chain carries TRBV4-3 and TRBJ1-5, with no clear D. This CDR3 comprises 16 residues. Between the trimmed V and J ends, which lost 0 bases and 4 bases, there was a span of 13 bases. CDR1 LGHNA and CDR2 YSLEER come from the germline V gene. CDR3 region: CASSQEIGNLNQPQHF. The CDR3 region has the DNA TGCGCCAGCAGCCAAGAGATCGGGAATCTAAATCAGCCCCAGCATTTT.

The rearrangement uses TRBV7-9 and TRBJ1-1; TRBD1 is a possible D gene (6 bases). Between the trimmed V and J ends, which lost 4 bases and 2 bases, there was a span of 17 bases. CDR3 size: 16 residues. Germline loops: CDR1 SEHNR, CDR2 FQNEAQ (reference sequence). The CDR3 loop reads CASSSYRTAFNTEAFF. DNA of the CDR3: TGTGCCAGCAGCTCATACCGGACAGCTTTCAACACTGAAGCTTTCTTT.